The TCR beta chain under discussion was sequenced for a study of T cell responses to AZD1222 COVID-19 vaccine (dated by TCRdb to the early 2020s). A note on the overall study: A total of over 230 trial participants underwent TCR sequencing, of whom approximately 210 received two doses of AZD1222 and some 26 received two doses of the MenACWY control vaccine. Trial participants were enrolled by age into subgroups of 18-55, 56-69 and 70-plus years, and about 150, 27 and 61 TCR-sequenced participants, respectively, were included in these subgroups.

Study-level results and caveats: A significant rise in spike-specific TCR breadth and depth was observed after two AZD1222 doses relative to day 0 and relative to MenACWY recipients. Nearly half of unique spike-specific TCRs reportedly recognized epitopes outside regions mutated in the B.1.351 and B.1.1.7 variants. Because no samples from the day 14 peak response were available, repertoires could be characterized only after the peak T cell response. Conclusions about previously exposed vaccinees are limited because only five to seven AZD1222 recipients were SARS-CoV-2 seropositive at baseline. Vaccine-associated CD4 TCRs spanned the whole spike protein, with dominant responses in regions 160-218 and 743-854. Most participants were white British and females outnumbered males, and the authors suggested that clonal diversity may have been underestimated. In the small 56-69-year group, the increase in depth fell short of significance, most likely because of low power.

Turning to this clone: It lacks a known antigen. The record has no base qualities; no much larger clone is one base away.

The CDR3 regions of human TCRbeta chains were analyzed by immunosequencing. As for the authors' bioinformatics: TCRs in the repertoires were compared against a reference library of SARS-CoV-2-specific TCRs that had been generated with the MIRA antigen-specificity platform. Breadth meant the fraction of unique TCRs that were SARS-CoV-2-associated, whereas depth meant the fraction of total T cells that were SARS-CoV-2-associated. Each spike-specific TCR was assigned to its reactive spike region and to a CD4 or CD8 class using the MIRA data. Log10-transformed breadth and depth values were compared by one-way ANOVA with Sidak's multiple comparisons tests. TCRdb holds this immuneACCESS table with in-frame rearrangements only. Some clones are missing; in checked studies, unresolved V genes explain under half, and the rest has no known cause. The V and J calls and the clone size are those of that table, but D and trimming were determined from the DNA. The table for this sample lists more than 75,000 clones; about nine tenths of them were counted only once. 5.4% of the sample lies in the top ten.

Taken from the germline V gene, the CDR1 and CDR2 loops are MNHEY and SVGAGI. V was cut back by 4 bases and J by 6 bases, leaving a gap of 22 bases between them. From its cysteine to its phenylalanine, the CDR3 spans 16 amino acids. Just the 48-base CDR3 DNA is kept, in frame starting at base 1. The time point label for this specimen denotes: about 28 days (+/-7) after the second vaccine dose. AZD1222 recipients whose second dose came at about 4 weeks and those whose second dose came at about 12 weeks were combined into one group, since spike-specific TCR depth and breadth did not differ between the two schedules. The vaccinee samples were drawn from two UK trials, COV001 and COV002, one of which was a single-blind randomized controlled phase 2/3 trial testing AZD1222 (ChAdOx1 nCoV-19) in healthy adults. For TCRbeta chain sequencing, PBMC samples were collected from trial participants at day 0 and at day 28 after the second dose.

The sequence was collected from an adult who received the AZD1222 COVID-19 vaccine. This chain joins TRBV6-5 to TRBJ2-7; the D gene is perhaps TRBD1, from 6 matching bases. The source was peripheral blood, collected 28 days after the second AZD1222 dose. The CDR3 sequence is CASSSPTAGFRGEQYF. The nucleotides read TGTGCCAGCAGTTCCCCTACGGCAGGGTTCAGGGGCGAGCAGTACTTC.